Each of the 23 T cell receptor beta chains below was sequenced from the same sample in a study of Graves' ophthalmopathy and Graves' hyperthyroidism. Amplified TCR beta CDR3 regions were obtained using RNA transcripts as template. An initial RT-PCR round employing HTBI primers preceded a second-round multiplex PCR. TCRdb recomputed calls from the multiplex PCR reads with MiXCR, one row per CDR3 protein. This repertoire shows about 370,000 distinct CDR3 sequences, roughly a sixth found once; its top ten account for 2% to 3%. The sequenced sample was peripheral blood. These receptors were taken from an adult woman with stable Graves' hyperthyroidism.

In its sample, this clonotype was seen many times. The J gene is TRBJ1-5, the V gene TRBV12-3 or TRBV12-4, with D maybe TRBD1 (5 bases). The CDR3 runs 14 residues. V was cut by 3 bases and J by 1 base, with 7 bases left in between. In DNA, the CDR3 is TGTGCCAGCAGTTTCAAGGGGAGCAATCAGCCCCAGCATTTT. Encoded protein: CASSFKGSNQPQHF.

This clonotype has ten or more counts. The chain uses TRBV20-1 and TRBJ1-2; D ambiguous. Germline V gene lookup returns CDR1 DFQATT and CDR2 SNEGSKA (reference sequence). The V gene lost 3 bases and the J gene lost 4 bases, with 18 bases spanning the gap. This CDR3 has 15 amino acids. This CDR3 reads CSASKPTEARYGYTF. The CDR3 region has the DNA TGCAGTGCTAGTAAGCCGACGGAAGCCCGCTATGGCTACACCTTC.

This clonotype has a count of ten or more. The chain recombines TRBV12-3 or TRBV12-4 with TRBJ1-3, with TRBD1 identical over 8 bases. With 3 bases clipped from V and 0 bases from J, the junction kept 10 bases outside the gene matches. CDR3 length: 18 residues. This CDR3 reads CASSFPPGGYRSGNTIYF. The CDR3 DNA is TGTGCCAGCAGTTTCCCTCCAGGGGGCTACCGCTCTGGAAACACCATATATTTT.

This clonotype appeared many times. V is TRBV28 and J is TRBJ2-5, with D tentatively TRBD1 (5 bases). Between the trimmed V and J ends, which lost 10 bases and 6 bases, there was a span of 18 bases. The germline V gene encodes CDR1 MDHEN and CDR2 SYDVKM. The CDR3 is 13 residues long. The CDR3 protein is CAIQGGVSKTQYF. The CDR3, as DNA: TGTGCCATCCAGGGTGGGGTTTCGAAGACCCAGTACTTC.

The chain is built from TRBV7-2 and TRBJ1-3, with D unresolved. CDR3 length: 13 amino acids. V gave up 4 bases and J gave up 4 bases, with 8 bases separating them. Germline CDR1 and CDR2: SGHTA and FQGNSA. The CDR3 DNA reads TGTGCCAGCAGCTCTACCCCCGGAAACACCATATATTTT. Translation: CASSSTPGNTIYF.

Ten or more counts support this clonotype. The chain couples TRBV6-5 to TRBJ2-7, with D uncertain. Germline values: CDR1 MNHEY, CDR2 SVGAGI. The CDR3 length is 14 residues. The V end lost 6 bases, the J end lost 6 bases, and 18 bases lay between the germline ends. The CDR3 nucleotides are TGTGCCAGCAGCCCCAGTGGCGCACCCATCGAGCAGTACTTC. Residues: CASSPSGAPIEQYF.

This clonotype was counted ten times or more. The gene calls are TRBV6-1 and TRBJ1-2; D is perhaps TRBD1 (5 bases). Germline V CDR1 and CDR2: MNHNS, SASEGT. This CDR3 is 15 amino acids long. V was trimmed by 2 bases and J by 3 bases, leaving 13 bases between them. CDR3 nucleotides: TGTGCCAGCAGTGAATATCAGGGAATGTACTATGGCTACACCTTC. Its translation: CASSEYQGMYYGYTF.

This clonotype was seen repeatedly, ten times or more. The chain recombines TRBV4-1 with TRBJ2-7, with TRBD1 matching over 7 bases. CDR3 length: 13 amino acids. CDR1 is MGHRA, CDR2 YSYEKL, per germline. V was pared by 1 base and J by 5 bases, with 2 bases of the junction left unmatched. CDR3 sequence reads: CASSQVGQDEQYF. The CDR3 DNA reads as TGCGCCAGCAGCCAAGTAGGACAGGACGAGCAGTACTTC.

The rearrangement uses TRBV12-3 or TRBV12-4 and TRBJ2-2; weak D call: TRBD1 (5 bases). The ends were cut back, 4 bases at V and 5 bases at J, with 11 bases in the middle. This CDR3 contains 14 residues. For the CDR3, the DNA is TGTGCCAGCAGTTGGGGCGCTGGGACCGGGGAGCTGTTTTTT. It codes for CASSWGAGTGELFF.

This clonotype has a count of ten or more. This chain uses TRBV7-2 with TRBJ2-5; 8 nucleotides line up with TRBD1. The CDR3 has 13 amino acids. Unmatched junction bases numbered 5, after V lost 6 bases and J lost 5 bases. The germline V gene has CDR1 SGHTA and CDR2 FQGNSA. The chain's CDR3 is CASRPRQGETQYF. The DNA for the CDR3 is TGTGCCAGCAGACCTAGACAGGGGGAGACCCAGTACTTC.

The rearrangement links TRBV15 to TRBJ2-2; D is perhaps TRBD1 or TRBD2 (5 bases each). The germline V gene has CDR1 LNHNV and CDR2 YYDKDF (reference sequence). V gave up 5 bases and J gave up 6 bases, with 13 bases separating them. The CDR3 contains 14 residues. CDR3 sequence (DNA): TGTGCCACCAGCGCGCAGGGAGAGGCCGGGGAGCTGTTTTTT. Amino acid sequence: CATSAQGEAGELFF.

This clonotype was detected ten times or more. The chain employs TRBV6-1 and TRBJ2-7, with 7 bases matching TRBD1. V shed 6 bases, J shed 3 bases, and the junction held 8 bases outside the gene matches. CDR1 and CDR2 from the germline V gene are MNHNS and SASEGT. This CDR3 spans 14 amino acids. CDR3 coding DNA: TGTGCCAGCAGCGTGGGACAGACCGTCTACGAGCAGTACTTC. Translating it yields CASSVGQTVYEQYF.

In its sample, this clonotype was seen many times. The CDR3 is CASSPRGLGTPNTGELFF. The CDR3, as DNA: TGTGCCAGCAGCCCCCGTGGATTGGGGACGCCGAACACCGGGGAGCTGTTTTTT. The J gene is TRBJ2-2, the V gene TRBV7-8; D could derive from TRBD1 or TRBD2 (5 bases each). This CDR3 comprises 18 residues. With 5 bases removed from V and 0 bases from J, the gap between germline ends came to 19 bases. Per the germline V gene, CDR1 is SGHVS and CDR2 is FQNEAQ.

This clonotype was seen many times. This chain connects TRBV11-2 to TRBJ2-7; TRBD1 or TRBD2 may be the D gene (5 bases each). CDR3 length: 14 residues. CDR1 is SGHAT, CDR2 FQNNGV, per germline. V was pared by 6 bases and J by 2 bases, with 14 bases between. CDR3 residues: CASRMPGRAYEQYF. In DNA, the CDR3 is TGTGCCAGCAGGATGCCGGGACGGGCCTACGAGCAGTACTTC.

This clonotype was detected many times. The chain recombines TRBV14 with TRBJ2-7; 8 nucleotides match TRBD2. The CDR3 loop spans 15 amino acids. Germline V CDR1 and CDR2: SGHDN, FVKESK. The V and J ends lost 1 base and 4 bases, in that order; junction bases with no gene match: 6. The CDR3 nucleotides are TGTGCCAGCAGCCAAGGCCGGGAGGGCCGATACGAGCAGTACTTC. Its protein product is CASSQGREGRYEQYF.

This clonotype was detected many times. The V call is TRBV6-2 or TRBV6-3, the J call TRBJ2-7, with TRBD2 identical over 7 bases. Per germline, CDR1 MNHEY and CDR2 SVGEGT. Trimming removed 8 bases from V and 0 bases from J; junction bases left unmatched: 13. The CDR3 runs 16 residues. In DNA form, the CDR3 reads TGTGCCAGCGCCAGAAACCCCAGGGACTACTCCTACGAGCAGTACTTC. This sequence encodes CASARNPRDYSYEQYF.

This clonotype was observed many times. The chain couples TRBV12-3 or TRBV12-4 to TRBJ2-5, with 9 bases aligning to TRBD1. The CDR3 has 18 residues. V shed 0 bases and J 5 bases; nucleotides not matched to a gene: 13. As DNA, the CDR3 is TGTGCCAGCAGTTTAGCACCTCCGACAGGGGGGTTATCGGAGACCCAGTACTTC. Encoded protein: CASSLAPPTGGLSETQYF.

In its sample, this clonotype was seen a few times. V and J are TRBV4-3 and TRBJ2-7; 9 positions match TRBD2. CDR1 is LGHNA and CDR2 is YSLEER in the germline V gene. V lost 4 bases to trimming and J lost 5 bases; unmatched junction nucleotides: 12. The CDR3 runs to 16 residues. CDR3 loop: CASSREVGLAGNEQYF. Here the CDR3 DNA reads TGCGCCAGCAGCCGGGAGGTGGGGCTAGCGGGAAACGAGCAGTACTTC.

The chain uses TRBV28 and TRBJ2-5; 7 bases align to TRBD1. Germline V gene sequence: CDR1 MDHEN, CDR2 SYDVKM. V shed 6 bases and J 5 bases; nucleotides not matched to a gene: 9. This CDR3 spans 14 amino acids. CDR3 sequence reads: CASRGDRAGETQYF. The DNA for the CDR3 is TGTGCCAGCAGGGGAGACAGGGCAGGGGAGACCCAGTACTTC.

The table lists this clonotype with a few counts. The CDR3 region is CSARDLGGGDGETQYF. The CDR3 DNA is TGCAGTGCTAGAGATCTCGGCGGGGGGGATGGAGAGACCCAGTACTTC. This rearrangement joins TRBV20-1 to TRBJ2-5; 9 bases fit TRBD2. Germline CDR1 reads DFQATT; CDR2 reads SNEGSKA (reference sequence). CDR3 length: 16 amino acids. Losses at the gene ends were 0 bases for V and 4 bases for J; bases not matched to a gene: 9.

This clonotype was detected ten times or more. The chain combines TRBV10-3 with TRBJ2-4, with 7 nucleotides matching TRBD1. CDR3 length equals 13 residues. Trimming cost V 4 bases and J 7 bases; bases outside gene matches: 4. The germline V gene has CDR1 ENHRY and CDR2 SYGVKD. CDR3 protein: CAISAGGENIQYF. The CDR3 DNA reads as TGTGCCATCAGTGCAGGGGGAGAGAACATTCAGTACTTC.

The sample holds many counts of this clonotype. V and J are TRBV29-1 and TRBJ2-4; D is perhaps TRBD2 (5 bases). V was cut by 0 bases and J by 6 bases, with 12 bases left in between. The CDR3 contains 14 residues. CDR1 SQVTM and CDR2 ANQGSEA come from the germline V gene. The CDR3 reads CSVEDRGRGNIQYF. The CDR3 region has the DNA TGCAGCGTTGAAGATCGCGGCCGGGGAAACATTCAGTACTTC.

This clonotype showed up many times. The chain carries TRBV28 and TRBJ2-4; 12 nucleotides align to TRBD2. Trimming removed 7 bases from V and 8 bases from J; junction bases left unmatched: 12. The CDR3 is 16 residues long. Per the germline V gene, CDR1 is MDHEN and CDR2 is SYDVKM. The DNA of the CDR3 is TGTGCCAGCAACCGCGGACTAGCGGGACCCAAGGACATTCAGTACTTC. Its protein is CASNRGLAGPKDIQYF.